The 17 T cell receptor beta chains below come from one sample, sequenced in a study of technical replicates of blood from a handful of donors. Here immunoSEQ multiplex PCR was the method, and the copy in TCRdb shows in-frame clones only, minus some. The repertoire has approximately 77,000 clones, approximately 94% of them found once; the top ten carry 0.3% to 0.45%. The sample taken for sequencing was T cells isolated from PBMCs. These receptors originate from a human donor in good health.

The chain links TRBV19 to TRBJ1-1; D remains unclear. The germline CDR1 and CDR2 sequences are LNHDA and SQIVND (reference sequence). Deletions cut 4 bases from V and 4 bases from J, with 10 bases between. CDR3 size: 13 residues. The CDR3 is CASSSGRLTEAFF. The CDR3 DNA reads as TGTGCCAGTAGTAGCGGGAGACTCACTGAAGCTTTCTTT.

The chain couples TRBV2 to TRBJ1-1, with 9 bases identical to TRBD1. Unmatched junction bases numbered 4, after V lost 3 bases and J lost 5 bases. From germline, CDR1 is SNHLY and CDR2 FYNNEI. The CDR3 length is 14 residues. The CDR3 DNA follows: TGTGCCAGCAGTGAGACAGGGGGGGGAACTGAAGCTTTCTTT. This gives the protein CASSETGGGTEAFF.

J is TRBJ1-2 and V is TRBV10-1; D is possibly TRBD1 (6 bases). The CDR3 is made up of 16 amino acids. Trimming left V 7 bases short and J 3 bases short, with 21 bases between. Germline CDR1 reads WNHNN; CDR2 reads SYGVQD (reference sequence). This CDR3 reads CASIGGDNRVDYGYTF. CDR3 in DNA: TGCGCCAGCATTGGGGGGGATAACAGGGTCGACTATGGCTACACCTTC.

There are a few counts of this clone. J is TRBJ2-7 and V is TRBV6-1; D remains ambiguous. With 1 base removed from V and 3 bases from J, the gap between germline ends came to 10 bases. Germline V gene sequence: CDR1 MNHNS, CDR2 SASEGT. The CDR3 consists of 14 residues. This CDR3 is CASSEGHDRYEQYF. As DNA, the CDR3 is TGTGCCAGCAGTGAAGGACACGATCGCTACGAGCAGTACTTC.

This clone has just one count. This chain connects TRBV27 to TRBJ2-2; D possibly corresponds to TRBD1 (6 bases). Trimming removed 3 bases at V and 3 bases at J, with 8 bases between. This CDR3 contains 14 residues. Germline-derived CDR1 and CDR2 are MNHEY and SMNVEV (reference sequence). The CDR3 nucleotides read TGTGCCAGCAGTTTTAACAGGGACACCGGGGAGCTGTTTTTT. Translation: CASSFNRDTGELFF.

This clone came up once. In DNA, the CDR3 is TGTGCCAGCAGCCTCCAGGGACTTAGCACAGATACGCAGTATTTT. Translating gives CASSLQGLSTDTQYF. The chain recombines TRBV9 with TRBJ2-3; D is possibly TRBD2 (6 bases). The V gene lost 4 bases and the J gene lost 0 bases, with 12 bases spanning the gap. Germline V gene data show CDR1 as SGDLS and CDR2 as YYNGEE. The CDR3 is made up of 15 amino acids.

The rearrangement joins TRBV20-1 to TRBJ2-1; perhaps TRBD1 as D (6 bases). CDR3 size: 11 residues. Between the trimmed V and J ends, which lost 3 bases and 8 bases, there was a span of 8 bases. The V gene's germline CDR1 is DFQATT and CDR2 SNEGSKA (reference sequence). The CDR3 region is CSARRGYEQFF. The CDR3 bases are TGCAGTGCTAGGAGGGGGTATGAGCAGTTCTTC.

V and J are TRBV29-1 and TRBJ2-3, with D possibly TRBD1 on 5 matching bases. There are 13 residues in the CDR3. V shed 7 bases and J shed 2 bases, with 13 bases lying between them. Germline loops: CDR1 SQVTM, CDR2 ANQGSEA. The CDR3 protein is CSAAPGNTDTQYF. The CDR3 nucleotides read TGCAGCGCCGCACCAGGGAACACAGATACGCAGTATTTT.

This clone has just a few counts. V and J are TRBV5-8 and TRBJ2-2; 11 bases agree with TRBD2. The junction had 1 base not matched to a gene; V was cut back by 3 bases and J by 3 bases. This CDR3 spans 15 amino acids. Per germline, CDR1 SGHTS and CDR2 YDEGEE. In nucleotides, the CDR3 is TGTGCCAGCAGCTCACTAGCGGGAGACACCGGGGAGCTGTTTTTT. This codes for CASSSLAGDTGELFF.

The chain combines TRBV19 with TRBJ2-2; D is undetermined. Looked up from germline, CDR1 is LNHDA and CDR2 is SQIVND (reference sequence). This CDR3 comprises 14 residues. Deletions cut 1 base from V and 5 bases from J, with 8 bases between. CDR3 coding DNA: TGTGCCAGTAGTATAGGTAGTTTGACCGGGGAGCTGTTTTTT. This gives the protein CASSIGSLTGELFF.

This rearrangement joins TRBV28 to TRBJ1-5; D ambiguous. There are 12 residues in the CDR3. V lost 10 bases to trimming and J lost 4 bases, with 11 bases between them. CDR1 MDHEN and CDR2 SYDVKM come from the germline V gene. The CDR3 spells CATAPGNQPQHF. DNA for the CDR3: TGTGCCACAGCCCCGGGGAATCAGCCCCAGCATTTT.

In DNA form, the CDR3 reads TGTGCTAGTGGTCTACTAAGGGGGCCGTCTTCAGGTCAGCCCCAGCATTTT. It is translated as CASGLLRGPSSGQPQHF. The genes are TRBV12-5 and TRBJ1-5, with 7 bases identical to TRBD1. With V trimmed by 5 bases and J by 6 bases, 16 bases remained unmatched. CDR3 length: 17 amino acids. CDR1 and CDR2 (germline): LGHNT, FRNRAP.

The CDR3 region is CASSIPLAGGPNEQFF. DNA for the CDR3: TGTGCCAGCAGCATACCCCTGGCGGGAGGGCCCAATGAGCAGTTCTTC. J is TRBJ2-1 and V is TRBV9; 9 nucleotides match TRBD2. There are 16 residues in the CDR3. Trimming cost V 4 bases and J 6 bases; bases outside gene matches: 11. Per germline, CDR1 SGDLS and CDR2 YYNGEE. Filled out from reference TRBV9 and TRBJ2-1, the complete variable domain reads DSGVTQTPKHLITATGQRVTLRCSPRSGDLSVYWYQQSLDQGLQFLIQYYNGEERAKGNILERFSAQQFPDLHSELNLSSLELGDSALYFCASSIPLAGGPNEQFFGPGTRLTVL.

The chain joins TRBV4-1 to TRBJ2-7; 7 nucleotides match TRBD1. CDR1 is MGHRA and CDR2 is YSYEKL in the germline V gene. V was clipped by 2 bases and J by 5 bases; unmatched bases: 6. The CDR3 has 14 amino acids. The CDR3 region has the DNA TGCGCCAGCAGCCAACTTTCGACAGGGAACGAGCAGTACTTC. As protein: CASSQLSTGNEQYF.

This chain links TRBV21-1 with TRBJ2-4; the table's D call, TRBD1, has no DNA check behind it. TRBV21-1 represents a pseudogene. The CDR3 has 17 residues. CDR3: CASSAERQGRAKNIQYF. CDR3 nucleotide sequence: TGTGCCAGCAGCGCCGAACGACAGGGGAGGGCCAAAAACATTCAGTACTTC.

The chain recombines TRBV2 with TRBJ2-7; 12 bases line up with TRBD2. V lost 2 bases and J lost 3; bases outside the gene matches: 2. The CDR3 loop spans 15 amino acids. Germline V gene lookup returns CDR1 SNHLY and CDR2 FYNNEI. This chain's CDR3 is CASSERTSGIYEQYF. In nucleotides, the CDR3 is TGTGCCAGCAGTGAAAGGACTAGCGGGATCTACGAGCAGTACTTC.

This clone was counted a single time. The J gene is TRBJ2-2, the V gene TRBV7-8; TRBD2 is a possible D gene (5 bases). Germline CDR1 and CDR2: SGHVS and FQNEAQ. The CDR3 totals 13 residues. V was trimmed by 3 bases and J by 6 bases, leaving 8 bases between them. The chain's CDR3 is CASSFGLSGELFF. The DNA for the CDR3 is TGTGCCAGCAGCTTCGGACTGTCCGGGGAGCTGTTTTTT.